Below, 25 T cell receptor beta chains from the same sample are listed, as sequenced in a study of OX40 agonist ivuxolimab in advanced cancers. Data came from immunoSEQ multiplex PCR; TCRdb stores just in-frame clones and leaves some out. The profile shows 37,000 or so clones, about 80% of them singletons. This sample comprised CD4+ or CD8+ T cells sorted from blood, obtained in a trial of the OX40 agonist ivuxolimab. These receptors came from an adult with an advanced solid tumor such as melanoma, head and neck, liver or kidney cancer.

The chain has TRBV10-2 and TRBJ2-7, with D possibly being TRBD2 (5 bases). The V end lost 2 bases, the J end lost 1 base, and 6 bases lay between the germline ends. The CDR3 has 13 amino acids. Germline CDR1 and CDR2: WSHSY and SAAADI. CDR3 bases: TGCGCCAGCAGTGAGCAGCGGTCCTACGAGCAGTACGTC. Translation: CASSEQRSYEQYV.

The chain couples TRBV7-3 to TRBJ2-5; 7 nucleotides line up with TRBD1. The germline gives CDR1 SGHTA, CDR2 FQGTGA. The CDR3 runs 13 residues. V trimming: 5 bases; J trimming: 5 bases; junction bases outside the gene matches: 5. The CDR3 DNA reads TGTGCCAGCAGCCCAGGGGGATTGGAGACCCAGTACTTC. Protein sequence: CASSPGGLETQYF.

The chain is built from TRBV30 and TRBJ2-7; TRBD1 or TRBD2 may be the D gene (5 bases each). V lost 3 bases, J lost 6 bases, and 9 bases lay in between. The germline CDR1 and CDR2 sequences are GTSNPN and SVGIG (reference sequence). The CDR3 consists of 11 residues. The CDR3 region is CAWSSGTEQYV. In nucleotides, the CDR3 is TGTGCCTGGAGCTCAGGGACCGAGCAGTACGTC.

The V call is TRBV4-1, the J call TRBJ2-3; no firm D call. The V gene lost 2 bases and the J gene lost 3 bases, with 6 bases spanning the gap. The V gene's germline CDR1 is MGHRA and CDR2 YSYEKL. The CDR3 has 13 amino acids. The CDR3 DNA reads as TGCGCCAGCAGCCAACCAACTACAGATACGCAGTATTTT. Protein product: CASSQPTTDTQYF.

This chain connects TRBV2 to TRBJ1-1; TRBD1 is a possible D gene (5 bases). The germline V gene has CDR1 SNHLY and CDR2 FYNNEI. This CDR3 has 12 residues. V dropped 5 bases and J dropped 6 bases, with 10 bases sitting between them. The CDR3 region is CASSLDSSEAFF. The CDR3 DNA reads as TGTGCCAGCAGTTTAGACAGCTCTGAAGCTTTCTTT.

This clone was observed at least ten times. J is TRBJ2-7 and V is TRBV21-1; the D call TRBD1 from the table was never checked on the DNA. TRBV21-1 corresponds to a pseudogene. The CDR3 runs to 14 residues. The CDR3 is CASSKAGQGDEQYV. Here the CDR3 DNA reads TGTGCCAGCAGCAAAGCAGGACAGGGAGATGAGCAGTACGTC.

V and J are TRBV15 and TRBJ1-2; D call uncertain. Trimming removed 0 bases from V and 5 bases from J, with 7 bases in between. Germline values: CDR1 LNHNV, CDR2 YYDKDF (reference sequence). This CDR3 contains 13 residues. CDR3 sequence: CATSRDLPYGYTF. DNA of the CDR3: TGTGCCACCAGCAGAGATCTACCTTATGGCTACACCTTC. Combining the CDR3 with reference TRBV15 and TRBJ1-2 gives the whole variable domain DAMVIQNPRYQVTQFGKPVTLSCSQTLNHNVMYWYQQKSSQAPKLLFHYYDKDFNNEADTPDNFQSRRPNTSFCFLDIRSPGLGDTAMYLCATSRDLPYGYTFGSGTRLTVV.

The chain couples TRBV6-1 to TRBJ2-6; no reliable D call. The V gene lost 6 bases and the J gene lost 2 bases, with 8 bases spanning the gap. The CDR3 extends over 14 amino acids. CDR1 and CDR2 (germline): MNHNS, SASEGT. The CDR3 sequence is CASSVGTGANVLTF. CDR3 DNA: TGTGCCAGCAGCGTAGGCACTGGGGCCAACGTCCTGACTTTC.

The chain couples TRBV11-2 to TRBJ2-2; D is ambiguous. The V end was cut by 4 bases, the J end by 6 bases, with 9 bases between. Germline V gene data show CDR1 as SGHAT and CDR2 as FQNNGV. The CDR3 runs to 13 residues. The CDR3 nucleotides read TGTGCCAGCAGCTCACTTCTGCCCGGGGAGCTGTTTTTT. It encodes CASSSLLPGELFF.

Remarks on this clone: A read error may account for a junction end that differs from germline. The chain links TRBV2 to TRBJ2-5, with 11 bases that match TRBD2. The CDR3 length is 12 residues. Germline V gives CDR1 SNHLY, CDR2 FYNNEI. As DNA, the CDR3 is TGTGCCAGCAGGCAACTAGCGGGGGTGCCCCACTTC. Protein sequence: CASRQLAGVPHF.

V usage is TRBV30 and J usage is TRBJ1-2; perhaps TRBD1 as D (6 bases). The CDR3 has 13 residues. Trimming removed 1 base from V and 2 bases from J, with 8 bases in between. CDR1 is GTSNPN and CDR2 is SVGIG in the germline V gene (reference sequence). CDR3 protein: CAWSAQGNYGYTF. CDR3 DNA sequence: TGTGCCTGGAGTGCACAGGGAAACTATGGCTACACCTTC.

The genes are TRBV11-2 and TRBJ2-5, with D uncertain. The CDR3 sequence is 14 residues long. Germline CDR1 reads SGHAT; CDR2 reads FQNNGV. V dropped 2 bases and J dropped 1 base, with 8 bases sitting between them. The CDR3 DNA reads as TGTGCCAGCAGCTTAAGTCCGGGCCAAGAGACCCAGTACTTC. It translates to CASSLSPGQETQYF.

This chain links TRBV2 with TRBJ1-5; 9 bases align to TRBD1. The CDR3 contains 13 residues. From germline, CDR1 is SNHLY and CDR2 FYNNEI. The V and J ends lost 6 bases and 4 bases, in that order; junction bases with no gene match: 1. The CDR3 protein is CASSGTGNQPQHF. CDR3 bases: TGTGCCAGCAGCGGGACAGGGAATCAGCCCCAGCATTTT.

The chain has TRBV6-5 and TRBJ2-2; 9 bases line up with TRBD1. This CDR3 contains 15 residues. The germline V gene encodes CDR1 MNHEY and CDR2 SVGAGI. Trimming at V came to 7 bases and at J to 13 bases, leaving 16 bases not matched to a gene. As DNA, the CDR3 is TGTGCCAGCAAAATGACAACAGGGGGCCTAGATGGGCTGTTTTTT. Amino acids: CASKMTTGGLDGLFF.

The chain's CDR3 is CASSLEIEYGYTF. CDR3 nucleotides: TGCGCCAGCAGCTTGGAAATCGAATATGGCTACACCTTC. The chain joins TRBV5-1 to TRBJ1-2; D not resolved. This CDR3 is 13 amino acids long. The ends were cut back, 0 bases at V and 5 bases at J, with 8 bases in the middle. Germline CDR1 is SGHRS and CDR2 is YFSETQ.

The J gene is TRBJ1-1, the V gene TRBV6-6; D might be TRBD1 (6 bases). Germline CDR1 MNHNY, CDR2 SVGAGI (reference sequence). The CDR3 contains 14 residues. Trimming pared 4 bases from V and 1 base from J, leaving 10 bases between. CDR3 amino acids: CASSLMDRNTEAFF. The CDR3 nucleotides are TGTGCCAGCAGTTTAATGGACAGGAACACTGAAGCTTTCTTT.

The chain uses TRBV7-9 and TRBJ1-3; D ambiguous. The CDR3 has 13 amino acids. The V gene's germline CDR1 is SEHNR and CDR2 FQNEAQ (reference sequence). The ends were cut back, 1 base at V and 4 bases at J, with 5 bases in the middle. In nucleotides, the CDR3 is TGTGCCAGCAGCTTAGGAGGGGGAAACACCATATATTTT. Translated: CASSLGGGNTIYF.

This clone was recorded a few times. CDR3 protein: CAWRGQGNTGELFF. DNA for the CDR3: TGTGCCTGGAGGGGTCAGGGAAACACCGGGGAGCTGTTTTTT. This chain uses TRBV30 with TRBJ2-2; D is possibly TRBD1 (5 bases). Trimming pared 3 bases from V and 2 bases from J, leaving 10 bases between. Germline V gene sequence: CDR1 GTSNPN, CDR2 SVGIG (reference sequence). The CDR3 runs to 14 residues.

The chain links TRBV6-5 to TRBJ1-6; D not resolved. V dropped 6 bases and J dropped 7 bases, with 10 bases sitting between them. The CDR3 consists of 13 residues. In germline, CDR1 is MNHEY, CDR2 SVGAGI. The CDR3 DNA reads TGTGCCAGCAGACGGTCAGCAAATTCACCCCTCCACTTT. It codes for CASRRSANSPLHF.

The CDR3: CASSRPGQGASGYTF. CDR3 sequence (DNA): TGCGCCAGCAGCCGACCAGGACAGGGGGCGTCTGGCTACACCTTC. V usage is TRBV4-1 and J usage is TRBJ1-2, with 11 bases aligning to TRBD1. Trimming cost V 4 bases and J 7 bases; bases outside gene matches: 8. The CDR3 runs to 15 residues. Germline lookup yields CDR1 MGHRA and CDR2 YSYEKL.

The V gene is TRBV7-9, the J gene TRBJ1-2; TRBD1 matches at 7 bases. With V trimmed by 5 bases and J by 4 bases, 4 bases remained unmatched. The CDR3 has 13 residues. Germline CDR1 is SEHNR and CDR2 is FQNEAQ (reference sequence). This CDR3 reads CASSLGTVYGYTF. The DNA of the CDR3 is TGTGCCAGCAGCCTGGGGACAGTCTATGGCTACACCTTC.

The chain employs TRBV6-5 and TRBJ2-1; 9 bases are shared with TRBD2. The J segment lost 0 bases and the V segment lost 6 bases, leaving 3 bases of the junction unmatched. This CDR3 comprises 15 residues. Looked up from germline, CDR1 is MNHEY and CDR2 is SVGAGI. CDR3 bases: TGTGCCAGCAGCGGTAGCGGGAGCTCCTACAATGAGCAGTTCTTC. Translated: CASSGSGSSYNEQFF.

In DNA, the CDR3 is TGTGCCAGCAAAAGGCCCGGGACCCAAGAGACCCAGTACTTC. Amino acids: CASKRPGTQETQYF. This sequence joins TRBV6-1 and TRBJ2-5; the D gene could be TRBD1 or TRBD2 (5 bases each). Per the germline V gene, CDR1 is MNHNS and CDR2 is SASEGT. The CDR3 is 14 residues long. The V gene lost 7 bases and the J gene lost 1 base, with 13 bases spanning the gap.

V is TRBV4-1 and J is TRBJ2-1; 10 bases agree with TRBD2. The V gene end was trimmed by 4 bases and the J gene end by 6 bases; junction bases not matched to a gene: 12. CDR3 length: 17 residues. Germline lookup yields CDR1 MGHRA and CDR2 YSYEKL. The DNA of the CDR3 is TGCGCCAGCAGCCTTTCGCGAGGAGCGGGGGGGGGCAATGAGCAGTTCTTC. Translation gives CASSLSRGAGGGNEQFF.

CDR3 sequence: CASSLRGQKLFF. In DNA, the CDR3 is TGTGCCAGCAGCTTACGAGGTCAAAAACTGTTTTTT. The chain uses TRBV13 and TRBJ1-4; D gene ambiguous. Deletions cut 2 bases from V and 9 bases from J, with 7 bases between. The CDR3 has 12 amino acids. Germline values: CDR1 PRHDT, CDR2 FYEKMQ (reference sequence). Filled out from reference TRBV13 and TRBJ1-4, the complete variable domain reads AAGVIQSPRHLIKEKRETATLKCYPIPRHDTVYWYQQGPGQDPQFLISFYEKMQSDKGSIPDRFSAQQFSDYHSELNMSSLELGDSALYFCASSLRGQKLFFGSGTQLSVL.